Reported below is one T cell receptor beta chain. This record comes from a study of cytomegalovirus exposure and HLA in healthy donors. The primer mix had 60 Vbeta and 13 Jbeta primers. Profiled with immunoSEQ multiplex PCR; TCRdb holds only in-frame clones, not every one. Of nearly 95,000 clones listed, approximately 7.7% are singletons. Germline assignment: CDR1 LNHDA and CDR2 SQIVND (reference sequence). The V end lost 10 bases, the J end lost 1 base, and 16 bases lay between the germline ends. The CDR3 extends over 14 amino acids. The sequenced sample was PBMCs. The receptor was derived from a man aged 50 to 59 in good health and CMV-seronegative. The V and J genes are TRBV19 and TRBJ1-2, with D tentatively TRBD1 (5 bases). CDR3 DNA sequence: TGTGCCACCCGCGGGGGGGGTCATAACTATGGCTACACCTTC. Protein product: CATRGGGHNYGYTF.